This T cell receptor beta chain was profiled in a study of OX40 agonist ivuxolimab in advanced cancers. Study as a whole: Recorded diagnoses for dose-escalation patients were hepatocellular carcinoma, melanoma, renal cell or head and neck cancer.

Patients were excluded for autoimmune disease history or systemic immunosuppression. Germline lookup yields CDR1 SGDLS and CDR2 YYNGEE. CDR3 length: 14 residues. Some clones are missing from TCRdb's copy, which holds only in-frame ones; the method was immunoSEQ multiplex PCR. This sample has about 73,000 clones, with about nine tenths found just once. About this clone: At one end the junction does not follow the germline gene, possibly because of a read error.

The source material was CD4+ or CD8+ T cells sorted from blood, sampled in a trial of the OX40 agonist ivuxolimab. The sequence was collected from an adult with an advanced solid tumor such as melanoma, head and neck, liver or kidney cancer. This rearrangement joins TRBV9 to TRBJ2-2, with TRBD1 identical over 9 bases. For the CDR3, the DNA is TGTGCCGGCAGCGTAGGGGTCCGGGACAGGGAGTTGTTTTTT. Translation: CAGSVGVRDRELFF.